The clone carrying this T cell receptor beta chain was picked up many times. Construction of TCR beta libraries relied on iRepertoire HTBI primers and on Arm-PCR targeting CDR3 regions. TCRdb re-called the multiplex PCR reads through MiXCR, storing one row per CDR3 protein. This sample yields a few hundred thousand distinct CDR3 sequences, of which approximately 18% are seen a single time; 12% belongs to the top ten. The entry originates in a study of regulatory T cells in long-lasting Graves disease. Germline-derived CDR1 and CDR2 are MNHEY and SMNVEV (reference sequence). There are 14 residues in the CDR3. Trimming at V came to 0 bases and at J to 5 bases, leaving 3 bases not matched to a gene. As to time point: newly diagnosed GD, antithyroid drugs for less than 3 months. PBMC RNA was the source of the TCR library. These data were also reused for a study on T cells in Graves' hyperthyroidism and ophthalmopathy.

This clonotype was sampled from a woman in her 30s with Graves disease. Sequencing used peripheral blood mononuclear cells (PBMCs), obtained at new diagnosis, from a patient treated with antithyroid drugs. V is TRBV27 and J is TRBJ1-1; 7 nucleotides match TRBD1. This CDR3 reads CASSLSIRGTEAFF. The CDR3 DNA reads TGTGCCAGCAGTTTATCGATCAGGGGGACTGAAGCTTTCTTT.